These 20 T cell receptor beta chains originate from one sample sequenced in a study of blood T cell repertoires in COVID-19. The method was immunoSEQ multiplex PCR; TCRdb's version includes in-frame clones alone and lacks a portion of them. The sample holds approximately 260,000 clones, 86% seen once. Material for sequencing was peripheral blood. Receptor source: a man between 18 and 35 years old with active or convalescent COVID-19.

This clone has just one count. V gene TRBV6-5 combines with J gene TRBJ2-1; D unresolved. V gave up 6 bases and J gave up 9 bases, with 9 bases separating them. The germline V gene encodes CDR1 MNHEY and CDR2 SVGAGI. The CDR3 is 11 residues long. The CDR3: CASRAGTEQFF. In DNA form, the CDR3 reads TGTGCCAGCAGGGCAGGCACTGAGCAGTTCTTC.

This rearrangement joins TRBV30 to TRBJ1-2, with 7 positions matching TRBD1. V was pared by 2 bases and J by 7 bases, with 7 bases of the junction left unmatched. CDR3 size: 13 residues. Germline V gene data show CDR1 as GTSNPN and CDR2 as SVGIG (reference sequence). The CDR3 DNA is TGTGCCTGGAGTTTACAGGGGTACTCTGGCTACACCTTC. Protein sequence: CAWSLQGYSGYTF.

J is TRBJ1-2 and V is TRBV19, with TRBD1 identical over 7 bases. This CDR3 comprises 14 residues. In germline, CDR1 is LNHDA, CDR2 SQIVND (reference sequence). Trimming removed 10 bases from V and 8 bases from J; junction bases left unmatched: 16. As DNA, the CDR3 is TGTGCCACCTCACCCTTGACAGGGTCCAGAGGCTACACCTTC. Protein sequence: CATSPLTGSRGYTF.

This clone was detected only once. The chain has TRBV27 and TRBJ2-1, with TRBD1 identical over 9 bases. Germline CDR1 MNHEY, CDR2 SMNVEV (reference sequence). V shed 8 bases and J 4 bases; nucleotides not matched to a gene: 3. CDR3 length: 13 residues. The CDR3 loop reads CASSGQGYNEQFF. The CDR3 DNA is TGTGCCAGCTCTGGACAGGGGTACAATGAGCAGTTCTTC.

This clone was counted once. The chain recombines TRBV6-2 or TRBV6-3 with TRBJ1-2, with D perhaps TRBD1 (6 bases). Germline V gene sequence: CDR1 MNHEY, CDR2 SVGEGT. V was pared by 3 bases and J by 4 bases, with 15 bases between. The CDR3 loop spans 15 amino acids. CDR3 nucleotides: TGTGCCAGCAGTTATTCGGGGGGCTTCGGCTATGGCTACACCTTC. It encodes CASSYSGGFGYGYTF.

The gene calls are TRBV9 and TRBJ2-1; 13 bases are a match to TRBD2. V dropped 3 bases and J dropped 4; count of bases not matched to a gene: 4. Germline V gives CDR1 SGDLS, CDR2 YYNGEE. CDR3 length: 16 amino acids. CDR3 region: CASSEGLAGIYNEQFF. The CDR3 region has the DNA TGTGCCAGCAGCGAGGGACTAGCGGGGATTTACAATGAGCAGTTCTTC.

The chain joins TRBV6-2 or TRBV6-3 to TRBJ1-2; D is ambiguous. The CDR3 runs 18 residues. V was clipped by 0 bases and J by 1 base, with 18 bases between them. Germline V CDR1 and CDR2: MNHEY, SVGEGT. The CDR3 spells CASSYSPNLRAFNYGYTF. The DNA for the CDR3 is TGTGCCAGCAGTTACTCTCCGAATCTAAGAGCTTTTAACTATGGCTACACCTTC.

The gene calls are TRBV2 and TRBJ2-1; maybe TRBD2 (6 bases). Looked up from germline, CDR1 is SNHLY and CDR2 is FYNNEI. The V and J ends lost 11 bases and 8 bases respectively, with 22 bases between them. This CDR3 has 14 residues. CDR3 protein: CAFSGGVAGYEQFF. The CDR3 region has the DNA TGTGCCTTCTCAGGAGGGGTAGCAGGGTATGAGCAGTTCTTC.

In DNA, the CDR3 is TGTGCCAGCAGGGGGGGCGGGGAGCTGTTTTTT. This translates into CASRGGGELFF. The chain couples TRBV28 to TRBJ2-2; the D gene is possibly TRBD2 (6 bases). Per germline, CDR1 MDHEN and CDR2 SYDVKM. The CDR3 contains 11 residues. V gave up 6 bases and J gave up 7 bases, with 6 bases separating them.

The chain joins TRBV19 to TRBJ2-1; D gene uncertain. The germline gives CDR1 LNHDA, CDR2 SQIVND (reference sequence). Trimming shortened V by 3 bases and J by 5 bases, and 8 bases separated the two germline ends. The CDR3 length is 13 residues. For the CDR3, the DNA is TGTGCCAGTAGTATCCCCGCGCACAATGAGCAGTTCTTC. Its protein product is CASSIPAHNEQFF.

The J gene is TRBJ1-1, the V gene TRBV5-4; 8 bases match TRBD1. Per germline, CDR1 SGHNT and CDR2 YYREEE (reference sequence). Trimming removed 0 bases from V and 8 bases from J; junction bases left unmatched: 0. CDR3 size: 12 residues. The CDR3 region has the DNA TGTGCCAGCAGCTTGGGACAGGGGGAAGCTTTCTTT. Protein sequence: CASSLGQGEAFF. Drawing the rest from reference TRBV5-4 and TRBJ1-1, the complete variable domain is ETGVTQSPTHLIKTRGQQVTLRCSSQSGHNTVSWYQQALGQGPQFIFQYYREEENGRGNFPPRFSGLQFPNYSSELNVNALELDDSALYLCASSLGQGEAFFGQGTRLTVV.

The chain is built from TRBV7-9 and TRBJ1-1, with TRBD1 matching 8 bases. Unmatched junction bases numbered 6, after V lost 1 base and J lost 2 bases. This CDR3 is built from 16 residues. Germline CDR1 is SEHNR and CDR2 is FQNEAQ (reference sequence). The CDR3 reads CASSLEWTGKNTEAFF. The CDR3 nucleotides read TGTGCCAGCAGCTTAGAATGGACAGGGAAAAACACTGAAGCTTTCTTT. The whole variable domain, filled in from reference TRBV7-9 and TRBJ1-1, reads DTGVSQNPRHKITKRGQNVTFRCDPISEHNRLYWYRQTLGQGPEFLTYFQNEAQLEKSRLLSDRFSAERPKGSFSTLEIQRTEQGDSAMYLCASSLEWTGKNTEAFFGQGTRLTVV.

The chain combines TRBV19 with TRBJ1-2; 9 nucleotides align to TRBD1. The length of the CDR3 is 13 residues. Trimming at V came to 5 bases and at J to 4 bases, leaving 2 bases not matched to a gene. The germline CDR1 and CDR2 sequences are LNHDA and SQIVND (reference sequence). CDR3 sequence: CASSVGQGYGYTF. CDR3 DNA sequence: TGTGCCAGTAGTGTGGGACAGGGCTATGGCTACACCTTC.

The chain uses TRBV5-4 and TRBJ1-6; no reliable D call. Trimming removed 4 bases from V and 7 bases from J, with 6 bases in between. Germline CDR1 SGHNT, CDR2 YYREEE (reference sequence). The CDR3 is made up of 12 amino acids. As DNA, the CDR3 is TGTGCCAGCAGCGAGTACAATTCACCCCTCCACTTT. This codes for CASSEYNSPLHF.

This clone was seen only a few times. The chain uses TRBV6-2 or TRBV6-3 and TRBJ2-1, with 7 bases identical to TRBD1. This CDR3 contains 11 residues. Germline lookup yields CDR1 MNHEY and CDR2 SVGEGT. The ends lost 5 bases at V and 10 bases at J; junction bases unmatched: 2. The chain's CDR3 is CASSPGGEQFF. CDR3 sequence (DNA): TGTGCCAGCAGTCCAGGGGGAGAGCAGTTCTTC.

This clone was detected only a few times. The gene calls are TRBV2 and TRBJ2-5; D uncertain. This CDR3 spans 13 amino acids. Looked up from germline, CDR1 is SNHLY and CDR2 is FYNNEI. The V gene lost 7 bases and the J gene lost 5 bases, with 14 bases spanning the gap. The chain's CDR3 is CASTSGQSETQYF. The CDR3 region has the DNA TGTGCCAGCACTTCTGGGCAGTCGGAGACCCAGTACTTC.

V and J are TRBV6-1 and TRBJ2-3, with 11 bases identical to TRBD2. CDR1 is MNHNS, CDR2 SASEGT, per germline. There are 16 residues in the CDR3. V lost 0 bases to trimming and J lost 1 base; unmatched junction nucleotides: 0. CDR3: CASSEASGGGTDTQYF. CDR3 coding DNA: TGTGCCAGCAGTGAAGCTAGCGGGGGGGGCACAGATACGCAGTATTTT.

The rearrangement links TRBV30 to TRBJ1-6; no clear D. Deletions cut 5 bases from V and 7 bases from J, with 12 bases between. Germline V gene data show CDR1 as GTSNPN and CDR2 as SVGIG (reference sequence). The CDR3 sequence is 13 residues long. CDR3 DNA: TGTGCCTGGGAAGGTATCGGGAATTCACCCCTCCACTTT. Its protein is CAWEGIGNSPLHF.

A single count supports this clone. The chain employs TRBV24-1 and TRBJ2-3; D is undetermined. The V end lost 7 bases, the J end lost 6 bases, and 10 bases lay between the germline ends. Germline-derived CDR1 and CDR2 are KGHDR and SFDVKD. The CDR3 spans 12 residues. In nucleotides, the CDR3 is TGTGCCACCAGGGCCGCGGCGGATACGCAGTATTTT. It yields the protein CATRAAADTQYF.

The gene calls are TRBV12-5 and TRBJ2-7, with D possibly TRBD2 on 6 matching bases. The germline V and J ends were trimmed by 5 bases and 5 bases, with 25 bases remaining between them. The CDR3 has 17 residues. Germline CDR1 LGHNT, CDR2 FRNRAP. CDR3 DNA: TGTGCTAGTGGTGGGGCCGACCCCGTTGGGGAGGAGGACGAGCAGTACTTC. The encoded protein is CASGGADPVGEEDEQYF.